The 28 T cell receptor beta chains reported below all come from one sample, sequenced in a study of Tregs in tolerant kidney transplant recipients. Generated by immunoSEQ multiplex PCR, the TCRdb table keeps only in-frame clones and is missing some. The sample gives approximately 45,000 clones, just under 97% of which show up once; 0.37% is in the top ten. No antigens are known for them. The sequenced sample consisted of Tregs from blood cultured with allogeneic cells. Every receptor here comes from a human donor in good health.

The chain has TRBV10-3 and TRBJ2-2; D remains unclear. Trimming cost V 0 bases and J 5 bases, with 4 bases left between them. CDR1 and CDR2 from the germline V gene are ENHRY and SYGVKD. The CDR3 sequence is 13 residues long. The CDR3 nucleotides read TGTGCCATCAGTGAGTCGAGGACCGGGGAGCTGTTTTTT. It encodes CAISESRTGELFF.

The chain links TRBV11-2 to TRBJ1-2; 10 positions match TRBD1. CDR3 length equals 15 residues. The germline V gene has CDR1 SGHAT and CDR2 FQNNGV. V shed 3 bases and J 7 bases; nucleotides not matched to a gene: 8. The CDR3 sequence: CASSFSGTGVGGYTF. For the CDR3, the DNA is TGTGCCAGCAGCTTCTCCGGGACAGGGGTGGGTGGCTACACCTTC.

Remarks on this clone: Other DNA sequences in this sample translate to the same CDR3. The chain recombines TRBV18 with TRBJ2-5; D remains unclear. With 3 bases removed from V and 5 bases from J, the gap between germline ends came to 4 bases. This CDR3 is built from 11 residues. Germline V gene lookup returns CDR1 KGHSH and CDR2 LQKENI. CDR3 nucleotide sequence: TGTGCCAGCTCACCCCGTGAGACCCAGTACTTC. Its protein product is CASSPRETQYF.

The chain is built from TRBV5-6 and TRBJ1-2, with a tentative D call TRBD1 (5 bases). Germline CDR1 SGHDT, CDR2 YYEEEE. The CDR3 runs to 17 residues. Trimming removed 2 bases at V and 5 bases at J, with 22 bases between. CDR3 sequence reads: CASSLRDLRAGPYGYTF. CDR3 DNA sequence: TGTGCCAGCAGCTTACGGGACCTCCGGGCAGGGCCTTATGGCTACACCTTC.

The chain uses TRBV9 and TRBJ1-3; the D gene is possibly TRBD1 (6 bases). The CDR3 totals 18 residues. The germline CDR1 and CDR2 sequences are SGDLS and YYNGEE. V was clipped by 2 bases and J by 2 bases, with 20 bases between them. CDR3 in amino acids: CASSVHIEQGRPGNTIYF. DNA of the CDR3: TGTGCCAGCAGCGTGCATATCGAACAGGGAAGGCCTGGAAACACCATATATTTT.

This chain connects TRBV5-1 to TRBJ2-3; possible D gene TRBD2, 6 bases. Germline V gene lookup returns CDR1 SGHRS and CDR2 YFSETQ. This CDR3 region has 15 residues. The V end lost 6 bases, the J end lost 4 bases, and 18 bases lay between the germline ends. This CDR3 is CASKPAGYSADTQYF. CDR3 nucleotide sequence: TGCGCCAGCAAACCCGCGGGGTATAGCGCAGATACGCAGTATTTT.

V is TRBV5-1 and J is TRBJ2-1; no firm D call. Germline V gene lookup returns CDR1 SGHRS and CDR2 YFSETQ. V was pared by 0 bases and J by 3 bases, with 7 bases between. The CDR3 runs 14 residues. The CDR3 spells CASSLAADYNEQFF. The CDR3 DNA is TGCGCCAGCAGCTTGGCCGCGGACTACAATGAGCAGTTCTTC.

Only one count was recorded for this clone. The chain recombines TRBV6-6 with TRBJ2-3; a weak D match, TRBD1 (5 bases). The V gene lost 6 bases and the J gene lost 8 bases, with 15 bases spanning the gap. Germline CDR1 is MNHNY and CDR2 is SVGAGI (reference sequence). There are 13 residues in the CDR3. CDR3 DNA sequence: TGTGCCAGCAGAGACCACAGGACCCCTACGCAGTATTTT. Protein product: CASRDHRTPTQYF.

This chain uses TRBV11-2 with TRBJ2-2, with D maybe TRBD2 (7 bases). Looked up from germline, CDR1 is SGHAT and CDR2 is FQNNGV. The CDR3 contains 14 residues. V shed 5 bases and J shed 9 bases, with 16 bases lying between them. CDR3 loop: CASSDYGGLRELFF. In DNA, the CDR3 is TGTGCCAGCAGCGACTACGGGGGGCTTAGGGAGCTGTTTTTT.

The rearrangement joins TRBV5-1 to TRBJ2-7; no definite D call. The V and J ends lost 4 bases and 0 bases respectively, with 2 bases between them. The germline V gene encodes CDR1 SGHRS and CDR2 YFSETQ. The CDR3 covers 11 residues. The CDR3 bases are TGCGCCAGCAGCCCCTCCTACGAGCAGTACTTC. This translates into CASSPSYEQYF.

The chain carries TRBV5-5 and TRBJ2-4, with 9 bases aligning to TRBD1. The CDR3 extends over 14 amino acids. Germline V gene sequence: CDR1 SGHKS, CDR2 YYEKEE (reference sequence). The V and J ends lost 4 bases and 5 bases, in that order; junction bases with no gene match: 4. The CDR3 protein is CASSTGQGQNIQYF. The CDR3 DNA reads as TGTGCCAGCAGCACTGGACAGGGGCAAAACATTCAGTACTTC.

This chain joins TRBV5-5 and TRBJ2-7; 9 bases map to TRBD2. Trimming at V came to 4 bases and at J to 1 base, leaving 9 bases not matched to a gene. Germline CDR1 reads SGHKS; CDR2 reads YYEKEE (reference sequence). The CDR3 consists of 16 residues. CDR3 sequence: CASSRLAGDYSYEQYF. The CDR3 DNA follows: TGTGCCAGCAGCCGGTTAGCGGGAGACTATTCCTACGAGCAGTACTTC.

This chain links TRBV5-4 with TRBJ2-5; TRBD2 matches at 8 bases. This CDR3 spans 16 amino acids. The germline CDR1 and CDR2 sequences are SGHNT and YYREEE (reference sequence). J lost 1 base, V lost 0 bases, and 5 bases had no gene match. The CDR3 loop reads CASSLGAGGLQETQYF. The CDR3 bases are TGTGCCAGCAGCTTGGGGGCGGGGGGCCTCCAAGAGACCCAGTACTTC.

This clone was counted once. The V call is TRBV11-3, the J call TRBJ2-3; possibly TRBD2 for D (5 bases). Trimming took 3 bases from V and 6 from J, leaving 13 bases between them. The CDR3 spans 14 residues. Germline assignment: CDR1 SGHNT and CDR2 YENEEA. Here the CDR3 DNA reads TGTGCCAGCAGCTTCCGAGGGCCGTTGGATACGCAGTATTTT. Its protein is CASSFRGPLDTQYF. The variable domain in full, completed from reference TRBV11-3 and TRBJ2-3, reads EAGVVQSPRYKIIEKKQPVAFWCNPISGHNTLYWYLQNLGQGPELLIRYENEEAVDDSQLPKDRFSAERLKGVDSTLKIQPAELGDSAVYLCASSFRGPLDTQYFGPGTRLTVL.

The V gene is TRBV2, the J gene TRBJ2-7, with TRBD1 identical over 7 bases. Germline V CDR1 and CDR2: SNHLY, FYNNEI. V lost 6 bases to trimming and J lost 7 bases; unmatched junction nucleotides: 12. CDR3 length: 14 residues. This CDR3 reads CASSAIFPGGEQYF. For the CDR3, the DNA is TGTGCCAGCAGCGCGATCTTCCCAGGGGGTGAGCAGTACTTC. Filled out from reference TRBV2 and TRBJ2-7, the complete variable domain reads EPEVTQTPSHQVTQMGQEVILRCVPISNHLYFYWYRQILGQKVEFLVSFYNNEISEKSEIFDDQFSVERPDGSNFTLKIRSTKLEDSAMYFCASSAIFPGGEQYFGPGTRLTVT.

This clone appeared a single time. This sequence joins TRBV6-5 and TRBJ2-2; perhaps TRBD2 as D (6 bases). Trimming took off 2 bases at V and 11 bases at J, with 12 bases between the two ends. The CDR3 is made up of 13 amino acids. The germline gives CDR1 MNHEY, CDR2 SVGAGI. Written as DNA, the CDR3 is TGTGCCAGCAGTTACCTTACCGGGGGAGAGCTGTTTTTT. Amino acid sequence: CASSYLTGGELFF.

The V and J genes are TRBV19 and TRBJ1-5; D gene uncertain. Germline V gives CDR1 LNHDA, CDR2 SQIVND (reference sequence). V was trimmed by 4 bases and J by 0 bases, leaving 7 bases between them. The CDR3 contains 14 residues. This chain's CDR3 is CASSTGRSNQPQHF. DNA for the CDR3: TGTGCCAGTAGTACCGGCCGTAGCAATCAGCCCCAGCATTTT.

The chain carries TRBV2 and TRBJ2-2, with 12 bases that match TRBD1. The CDR3 has 15 amino acids. From germline, CDR1 is SNHLY and CDR2 FYNNEI. The J segment lost 3 bases and the V segment lost 6 bases, leaving 2 bases of the junction unmatched. The CDR3 bases are TGTGCCAGCAGGGGGACAGGGGGCGACACCGGGGAGCTGTTTTTT. Translation gives CASRGTGGDTGELFF.

The chain joins TRBV6-6 to TRBJ1-1, with a tentative D call TRBD1 (6 bases). CDR3 size: 12 residues. The ends were cut back, 2 bases at V and 8 bases at J, with 9 bases in the middle. Germline V lookup: CDR1 MNHNY, CDR2 SVGAGI (reference sequence). The CDR3 DNA follows: TGTGCCAGCAGTTACGGGGGGACAGAAGCTTTCTTT. Its translation is CASSYGGTEAFF.

This rearrangement joins TRBV2 to TRBJ1-2, with no clear D. V was clipped by 4 bases and J by 2 bases, with 8 bases between them. The CDR3 extends over 13 amino acids. Germline V CDR1 and CDR2: SNHLY, FYNNEI. The CDR3 loop reads CASSADFNYGYTF. For the CDR3, the DNA is TGTGCCAGCAGTGCGGACTTCAACTATGGCTACACCTTC.

The chain combines TRBV9 with TRBJ2-3, with D tentatively TRBD1 (7 bases). The CDR3 sequence is 16 residues long. The germline gives CDR1 SGDLS, CDR2 YYNGEE. The V and J ends lost 4 bases and 2 bases respectively, with 17 bases between them. This CDR3 reads CASSTGRGAYTDTQYF. The CDR3 coding sequence is TGTGCCAGCAGCACAGGCAGGGGGGCCTACACAGATACGCAGTATTTT.

This clone has just one count. The chain couples TRBV5-5 to TRBJ1-2, with D possibly matching TRBD1 (5 bases). The V end lost 3 bases, the J end lost 4 bases, and 13 bases lay between the germline ends. Germline V gives CDR1 SGHKS, CDR2 YYEKEE (reference sequence). CDR3 size: 14 residues. The CDR3 is CASSYLGGTYGYTF. CDR3 DNA: TGTGCCAGCAGCTATTTGGGGGGTACCTATGGCTACACCTTC.

This clone came up once. The J gene is TRBJ1-1, the V gene TRBV19; 7 bases fit TRBD1. Germline values: CDR1 LNHDA, CDR2 SQIVND (reference sequence). The CDR3 length is 14 residues. V was pared by 7 bases and J by 1 base, with 6 bases of the junction left unmatched. CDR3 nucleotide sequence: TGTGCCAGTAATCGACAGGGAAGGAACACTGAAGCTTTCTTT. Translating gives CASNRQGRNTEAFF.

The chain couples TRBV4-1 to TRBJ2-7, with D possibly being TRBD1 (6 bases). Germline-derived CDR1 and CDR2 are MGHRA and YSYEKL. V dropped 0 bases and J dropped 3 bases, with 15 bases sitting between them. The CDR3 has 16 residues. The CDR3 bases are TGCGCCAGCAGCCAAGAACAGGGCAGGGCGCTCTACGAGCAGTACTTC. Its protein is CASSQEQGRALYEQYF.

The chain links TRBV7-6 to TRBJ1-1; D unresolved. V dropped 1 base and J dropped 6 bases, with 12 bases sitting between them. Germline V gene data show CDR1 as SGHVS and CDR2 as FNYEAQ. The CDR3 contains 14 residues. CDR3 in amino acids: CASSLVVGSAEAFF. In DNA, the CDR3 is TGTGCCAGCAGCTTAGTGGTGGGGTCCGCTGAAGCTTTCTTT.

The CDR3 spells CASNQNNSPLHF. The CDR3 nucleotides are TGTGCCAGCAACCAGAATAATTCACCCCTCCACTTT. The chain recombines TRBV6-6 with TRBJ1-6, with no clear D. Germline CDR1 reads MNHNY; CDR2 reads SVGAGI (reference sequence). Between the trimmed V and J ends, which lost 7 bases and 5 bases, there was a span of 6 bases. CDR3 length: 12 residues.

The chain joins TRBV9 to TRBJ1-1; no clear D gene. The CDR3 totals 15 residues. Germline V gene lookup returns CDR1 SGDLS and CDR2 YYNGEE. Trimming left V 0 bases short and J 6 bases short, with 15 bases between. CDR3: CASSVAPTGRAEAFF. CDR3 nucleotides: TGTGCCAGCAGCGTAGCACCGACCGGGAGGGCTGAAGCTTTCTTT.

CDR3 bases: TGCGCCAGCAGCCAAGTAGTCCTAGCGGGAGCAGATACGCAGTATTTT. It yields the protein CASSQVVLAGADTQYF. The rearrangement links TRBV4-1 to TRBJ2-3, with 10 bases matching TRBD2. The trim removed 1 base at V and 4 bases at J, leaving 5 bases unmatched. The germline gives CDR1 MGHRA, CDR2 YSYEKL. The CDR3 is 16 amino acids.